Each of the 16 T cell receptor beta chains below was sequenced from the same sample in a study of T cells in tuberculosis. The protocol was immunoSEQ multiplex PCR, while the TCRdb copy is restricted to in-frame clones and leaves out a portion. The data contain tens of thousands of clones, approximately 95% of them singletons. The time point is: new active TB diagnosis, blood taken before or within 7 days of starting treatment. The sample here was PBMCs, taken at tuberculosis diagnosis. All receptors come from an adult with tuberculosis.

The genes are TRBV11-2 and TRBJ2-7; 8 positions agree with TRBD2. This CDR3 spans 16 amino acids. J gave up 1 base and V 6 bases, and 11 bases lay outside the gene matches. Germline V gene data show CDR1 as SGHAT and CDR2 as FQNNGV. The CDR3 here is CASSRVSGGVSYEQYF. For the CDR3, the DNA is TGTGCCAGCAGTCGCGTATCGGGGGGGGTTTCCTACGAGCAGTACTTC.

The chain uses TRBV15 and TRBJ1-1; D is unresolved. Germline loops: CDR1 LNHNV, CDR2 YYDKDF (reference sequence). The CDR3 has 13 amino acids. V was clipped by 5 bases and J by 0 bases, with 7 bases between them. The CDR3 bases are TGTGCCACCAGCTTAATTATGAACACTGAAGCTTTCTTT. Translated: CATSLIMNTEAFF.

The CDR3 loop is CASSQVTGETEAFF. In nucleotides, the CDR3 is TGTGCCAGCAGCCAAGTGACAGGGGAAACTGAAGCTTTCTTT. The V and J genes are TRBV14 and TRBJ1-1; 8 nucleotides match TRBD1. Losses at the gene ends were 1 base for V and 5 bases for J; bases not matched to a gene: 3. The CDR3 runs to 14 residues. The V gene's germline CDR1 is SGHDN and CDR2 FVKESK.

The chain is built from TRBV11-2 and TRBJ1-2, with a weak D call TRBD1 (5 bases). V was pared by 0 bases and J by 3 bases, with 11 bases between. Germline V CDR1 and CDR2: SGHAT, FQNNGV. The CDR3 has 15 amino acids. CDR3 DNA: TGTGCCAGCAGCTTAGAGTTAGGGGCACACTATGGCTACACCTTC. It codes for CASSLELGAHYGYTF.

J is TRBJ2-1 and V is TRBV28; perhaps TRBD2 as D (5 bases). Germline V CDR1 and CDR2: MDHEN, SYDVKM. Deletions cut 3 bases from V and 8 bases from J, with 14 bases between. This CDR3 spans 14 amino acids. The DNA for the CDR3 is TGTGCCAGCAGTTTCGACCTACCGGAGGATGAGCAGTTCTTC. This sequence encodes CASSFDLPEDEQFF.

This rearrangement joins TRBV25-1 to TRBJ2-2, with D tentatively TRBD1 (5 bases). This CDR3 has 14 amino acids. Germline V CDR1 and CDR2: MGHDK, SYGVNS. V lost 6 bases, J lost 7 bases, and 15 bases lay in between. The DNA for the CDR3 is TGTGCCAGCAGCGACAGTAAAGCCTACGGGGAGCTGTTTTTT. Protein: CASSDSKAYGELFF.

The chain recombines TRBV5-6 with TRBJ1-1, with 9 bases that match TRBD1. Losses at the gene ends were 0 bases for V and 4 bases for J; bases not matched to a gene: 4. There are 15 residues in the CDR3. Germline CDR1 SGHDT, CDR2 YYEEEE. CDR3 residues: CASSLVGQGRTEAFF. CDR3 coding DNA: TGTGCCAGCAGCTTGGTAGGACAGGGGCGCACTGAAGCTTTCTTT.

This chain connects TRBV7-2 to TRBJ1-1; no reliable D call. The CDR3 is 9 residues long. Germline CDR1 reads SGHTA; CDR2 reads FQGNSA. Deletions cut 6 bases from V and 8 bases from J, with 4 bases between. In DNA form, the CDR3 reads TGTGCCAGCAGTCTCGAAGCTTTCTTT. Translated: CASSLEAFF. The full variable domain, rest sourced from reference TRBV7-2 and TRBJ1-1, is GAGVSQSPSNKVTEKGKDVELRCDPISGHTALYWYRQSLGQGLEFLIYFQGNSAPDKSGLPSDRFSAERTGGSVSTLTIQRTQQEDSAVYLCASSLEAFFGQGTRLTVV.

The chain uses TRBV6-5 and TRBJ1-5; 9 nucleotides align to TRBD1. Trimming removed 6 bases from V and 6 bases from J; junction bases left unmatched: 6. Germline CDR1 is MNHEY and CDR2 is SVGAGI. The CDR3 extends over 14 amino acids. The CDR3 region has the DNA TGTGCCAGCAGCAGGACAGGGGAAATTCAGCCCCAGCATTTT. Protein sequence: CASSRTGEIQPQHF.

V gene TRBV14 combines with J gene TRBJ2-5; D not certain. This CDR3 comprises 12 residues. Germline CDR1 reads SGHDN; CDR2 reads FVKESK. V lost 1 base, J lost 3 bases, and 3 bases lay in between. The CDR3 here is CASSQAKETQYF. As DNA, the CDR3 is TGTGCCAGCAGCCAAGCAAAAGAGACCCAGTACTTC.

This chain joins TRBV6-6 and TRBJ2-5; 11 positions agree with TRBD1. Unmatched junction bases numbered 4, after V lost 2 bases and J lost 5 bases. The length of the CDR3 is 15 residues. Germline V lookup: CDR1 MNHNY, CDR2 SVGAGI (reference sequence). The CDR3: CASSYGTGGLETQYF. DNA for the CDR3: TGTGCCAGCAGTTACGGGACAGGGGGATTGGAGACCCAGTACTTC.

J is TRBJ1-1 and V is TRBV30; D gene unclear. V gave up 3 bases and J gave up 1 base, with 9 bases separating them. Germline CDR1 and CDR2: GTSNPN and SVGIG (reference sequence). The CDR3 spans 13 residues. CDR3 in DNA: TGTGCCTGGAGCCCAGAAACGAACACTGAAGCTTTCTTT. Translating it yields CAWSPETNTEAFF. Supplemented by reference TRBV30 and TRBJ1-1, the full variable domain reads SQTIHQWPATLVQPVGSPLSLECTVEGTSNPNLYWYRQAAGRGLQLLFYSVGIGQISSEVPQNLSASRPQDRQFILSSKKLLLSDSGFYLCAWSPETNTEAFFGQGTRLTVV.

The chain couples TRBV6-5 to TRBJ1-6; no firm D call. The CDR3 sequence is 15 residues long. The V end was cut by 0 bases, the J end by 10 bases, with 13 bases between. Looked up from germline, CDR1 is MNHEY and CDR2 is SVGAGI. In nucleotides, the CDR3 is TGTGCCAGCAGTTACTCGCTAGTTCGGAAGTCACCCCTCCACTTT. It specifies CASSYSLVRKSPLHF.

The chain carries TRBV5-1 and TRBJ1-2, with 7 nucleotides matching TRBD1. This CDR3 has 14 residues. The V gene end was trimmed by 0 bases and the J gene end by 5 bases; junction bases not matched to a gene: 4. Germline assignment: CDR1 SGHRS and CDR2 YFSETQ. The CDR3 reads CASSLGDSFYGYTF. Here the CDR3 DNA reads TGCGCCAGCAGCTTGGGGGACAGTTTTTATGGCTACACCTTC.

The V gene is TRBV12-5, the J gene TRBJ2-1, with D possibly matching TRBD2 (6 bases). The CDR3 runs to 17 residues. From germline, CDR1 is LGHNT and CDR2 FRNRAP. Trimming removed 6 bases at V and 3 bases at J, with 21 bases between. The CDR3 DNA follows: TGTGCTAGTGGCCTCACCGGGGGAACATACCTCTACAATGAGCAGTTCTTC. This encodes CASGLTGGTYLYNEQFF.

This clone appeared a single time. This rearrangement joins TRBV7-2 to TRBJ2-7, with TRBD2 as a possible D gene (7 bases). Trimming pared 5 bases from V and 4 bases from J, leaving 18 bases between. Germline CDR1 is SGHTA and CDR2 is FQGNSA. This CDR3 has 15 residues. CDR3 bases: TGTGCCAGCAGCCTCCGTAGGGGGGGGAATTACGAGCAGTACTTC. Translated: CASSLRRGGNYEQYF.